This T cell receptor beta chain is from a study of identical twins. Study results and caveats: Carriage of fewer insertions was seen in abundant cord blood beta clonotypes, whereas memory repertoires showed none. Among beta out-of-frame sequences, excess sharing between twins appeared weaker.

The CDR3 runs 16 residues. Germline values: CDR1 SGHRS, CDR2 YFSETQ. Trimming took 4 bases from V and 3 from J; bases not matched to a gene: 8. Each CDR3 protein is one row after TCRdb ran MiXCR on the 5' RACE reads. The sample yields 400,000 to 550,000 distinct CDR3 sequences, roughly 24% seen once. In this sample, this clonotype turned up once. Its target is unknown. These same data were also listed under a study on T cells expressing NK-cell markers. This second report adds: Also leading the CD3+CD56-NKG2C+ fraction in a handful of donors were these clonotypes.

This chain uses TRBV5-1 with TRBJ2-7; 12 bases fit TRBD2. This TCR came from a woman aged 18-30 years in good health. The sample taken for sequencing was CD4+ T cells sorted from blood. CDR3: CASSAGTSGRDYEQYF. In DNA form, the CDR3 reads TGCGCCAGCAGCGCAGGGACTAGCGGGCGAGACTACGAGCAGTACTTC.